This TCR beta chain was profiled in a study of T cell responses to AZD1222 COVID-19 vaccine. Study-wide results and limits: White British ancestry dominated among donors, who included more females, and clonal diversity was possibly underestimated. At baseline, seropositivity was found in only six or seven AZD1222 recipients. Across spike, vaccine-associated CD4 TCRs were found, dominant at 160-218 and 743-854.

This clone was observed once. The antigen remains unidentified. This CDR3 has 15 residues. Germline CDR1 is SGHVS and CDR2 is FNYEAQ. Trimming took 5 bases from V and 1 from J, leaving 14 bases between them. TCRdb keeps only in-frame clones here, not all; method: immunoSEQ multiplex PCR. The repertoire holds more than 120,000 clones, with 86% as singletons. Pooling was applied to second doses at about 4 or about 12 weeks. Sequenced here: peripheral blood, sampled 28 days after the second AZD1222 dose. V gene TRBV7-6 combines with J gene TRBJ2-5, with D possibly TRBD2 on 5 matching bases. This TCR came from an adult who received the AZD1222 COVID-19 vaccine. CDR3 in amino acids: CASSQGIEGQETQYF. CDR3 nucleotides: TGTGCCAGCAGCCAAGGTATTGAGGGCCAAGAGACCCAGTACTTC.